This TCR beta chain derives from a study of blood T cell repertoires in COVID-19. Using immunoSEQ multiplex PCR, the repertoire was profiled, and TCRdb retains in-frame clones only, with some absent. This sample has approximately 310,000 clones, with 70% to 90% found just once. CDR3 length: 15 residues. The germline gives CDR1 LNHDA, CDR2 SQIVND (reference sequence). Trimming left V 3 bases short and J 1 base short, with 12 bases between. This clone was observed once. The genes are TRBV19 and TRBJ2-5, with D perhaps TRBD1 (6 bases). The clonotype originates from a woman in her 50s who had recovered from COVID-19. Source material: peripheral blood. The chain's CDR3 is CASSMARQAQETQYF. In DNA, the CDR3 is TGTGCCAGTAGTATGGCAAGACAGGCCCAAGAGACCCAGTACTTC.